Below, 17 T cell receptor beta chains from the same sample are listed, as sequenced in a study of T cell changes during pregnancy in multiple sclerosis. Clones were sequenced by immunoSEQ multiplex PCR, and TCRdb holds only the in-frame ones, with some missing. In the table there are some 120,000 clones, over 85% of which are singletons. The material was peripheral blood, obtained before pregnancy. Receptor source: a female donor with multiple sclerosis, enrolled in a pregnancy study.

This CDR3 reads CATSRDRTSGSLDEQYF. The CDR3 nucleotides read TGTGCCACCAGCAGGGACCGGACTAGCGGGAGCCTGGACGAGCAGTACTTC. V gene TRBV15 combines with J gene TRBJ2-7, with 13 bases fitting TRBD2. There are 17 residues in the CDR3. The J segment lost 5 bases and the V segment lost 3 bases, leaving 10 bases of the junction unmatched. CDR1 and CDR2 (germline): LNHNV, YYDKDF (reference sequence).

The chain joins TRBV5-8 to TRBJ1-1; 8 bases fit TRBD1. Germline CDR1 reads SGHTS; CDR2 reads YDEGEE. V gave up 2 bases and J gave up 5 bases; unmatched junction bases: 8. This CDR3 is 15 amino acids long. The chain's CDR3 is CASSLGRGPGTEAFF. The CDR3 DNA reads TGTGCCAGCAGCTTAGGCAGGGGGCCGGGGACTGAAGCTTTCTTT.

The rearrangement uses TRBV11-2 and TRBJ2-1, with D possibly matching TRBD2 (5 bases). This CDR3 is 16 amino acids long. Trimming left V 2 bases short and J 4 bases short, with 15 bases between. Germline values: CDR1 SGHAT, CDR2 FQNNGV. The CDR3 sequence: CASSLRRTPPYNEQFF. CDR3 coding DNA: TGTGCCAGCAGCTTAAGAAGGACTCCCCCTTACAATGAGCAGTTCTTC.

V usage is TRBV7-2 and J usage is TRBJ1-4, with D perhaps TRBD1 (6 bases). Germline V gene lookup returns CDR1 SGHTA and CDR2 FQGNSA. V lost 9 bases to trimming and J lost 0 bases, with 11 bases between them. The CDR3 loop spans 14 amino acids. The CDR3 bases are TGTGCCAGTAGGACAGCCCCAACTAATGAAAAACTGTTTTTT. Translated: CASRTAPTNEKLFF.

The rearrangement joins TRBV2 to TRBJ1-1; TRBD1 matches at 9 bases. There are 14 residues in the CDR3. The V and J ends lost 10 bases and 1 base, in that order; junction bases with no gene match: 7. The germline V gene encodes CDR1 SNHLY and CDR2 FYNNEI. The CDR3 loop is CAIYPGQGNTEAFF. The CDR3 coding sequence is TGTGCCATCTACCCGGGACAGGGGAACACTGAAGCTTTCTTT. The full variable domain, rest sourced from reference TRBV2 and TRBJ1-1, is EPEVTQTPSHQVTQMGQEVILRCVPISNHLYFYWYRQILGQKVEFLVSFYNNEISEKSEIFDDQFSVERPDGSNFTLKIRSTKLEDSAMYFCAIYPGQGNTEAFFGQGTRLTVV.

The V gene is TRBV6-5, the J gene TRBJ1-2; TRBD1 agrees at 7 bases. Germline loops: CDR1 MNHEY, CDR2 SVGAGI. V trimming: 4 bases; J trimming: 7 bases; junction bases outside the gene matches: 6. The length of the CDR3 is 13 residues. The CDR3 reads CASSLQGPGGYTF. The CDR3 region has the DNA TGTGCCAGCAGTTTACAGGGGCCCGGTGGCTACACCTTC.

The rearrangement joins TRBV15 to TRBJ1-5, with D possibly matching TRBD1 (5 bases). The ends were cut back, 1 base at V and 10 bases at J, with 8 bases in the middle. CDR3 length: 12 residues. Germline V gene sequence: CDR1 LNHNV, CDR2 YYDKDF (reference sequence). The CDR3 DNA is TGTGCCACCAGCAGAGTTAGGGGACCCCAGCATTTT. Its protein is CATSRVRGPQHF.

The chain joins TRBV10-3 to TRBJ1-1; D gene uncertain. Trimming pared 4 bases from V and 2 bases from J, leaving 20 bases between. CDR3 length: 17 amino acids. Germline-derived CDR1 and CDR2 are ENHRY and SYGVKD. The CDR3 DNA reads TGTGCCATCAGTGGAGTCGCGGGCAGGAGCCTTAACACTGAAGCTTTCTTT. The encoded protein is CAISGVAGRSLNTEAFF.

V and J are TRBV5-4 and TRBJ2-1; D is unclear. CDR1 is SGHNT and CDR2 is YYREEE in the germline V gene (reference sequence). V was shortened by 5 bases and J by 8 bases, with 14 bases between the two germline ends. The CDR3 consists of 13 residues. The CDR3 DNA reads as TGTGCCAGCAGACAAAAGAGGTATGATGAGCAGTTCTTC. Protein sequence: CASRQKRYDEQFF.

The chain links TRBV7-3 to TRBJ2-2; the D gene is possibly TRBD1 (5 bases). The CDR3 has 13 amino acids. Germline V CDR1 and CDR2: SGHTA, FQGTGA. Trimming stripped 6 bases from V and 4 bases from J, with 9 bases between. CDR3 sequence reads: CASSQGSTGELFF. The CDR3 coding sequence is TGTGCCAGCAGTCAGGGAAGCACCGGGGAGCTGTTTTTT.

This rearrangement joins TRBV27 to TRBJ2-2; 8 bases fit TRBD2. J was trimmed by 5 bases and V by 8 bases; bases with no gene match: 10. CDR1 is MNHEY and CDR2 is SMNVEV in the germline V gene (reference sequence). CDR3 length: 15 residues. CDR3 residues: CASQVASGGTGELFF. CDR3 nucleotide sequence: TGTGCCAGCCAGGTCGCTTCGGGGGGGACCGGGGAGCTGTTTTTT.

The chain has TRBV9 and TRBJ2-1, with 10 nucleotides matching TRBD2. CDR1 and CDR2 from the germline V gene are SGDLS and YYNGEE. The junction had 10 bases not matched to a gene; V was cut back by 4 bases and J by 3 bases. The CDR3 extends over 17 amino acids. This CDR3 reads CASSPRRTSGDYNEQFF. DNA for the CDR3: TGTGCCAGCAGCCCCCGGAGGACTAGCGGAGACTACAATGAGCAGTTCTTC.

This chain links TRBV5-8 with TRBJ2-7, with a possible D match to TRBD1 (6 bases). V was cut by 4 bases and J by 11 bases, with 19 bases left in between. Germline CDR1 SGHTS, CDR2 YDEGEE. The CDR3 sequence is 13 residues long. The CDR3 spells CASSHKGPSGEYF. The CDR3 DNA is TGTGCCAGCAGCCATAAAGGACCATCAGGGGAGTACTTC. Drawing the rest from reference TRBV5-8 and TRBJ2-7, the complete variable domain is EAGVTQSPTHLIKTRGQQATLRCSPISGHTSVYWYQQALGLGLQFLLWYDEGEERNRGNFPPRFSGRQFPNYSSELNVNALELEDSALYLCASSHKGPSGEYFGPGTRLTVT.

The chain recombines TRBV2 with TRBJ2-7; D might be TRBD2 (5 bases). V was pared by 4 bases and J by 3 bases, with 10 bases between. The CDR3 is 13 residues long. In germline, CDR1 is SNHLY, CDR2 FYNNEI. CDR3 DNA: TGTGCCAGCAGTGTCGGGGATGGCTACGAGCAGTACTTC. Translated: CASSVGDGYEQYF.

The genes are TRBV4-2 and TRBJ2-1, with TRBD2 matching over 12 bases. The CDR3 consists of 16 residues. Unmatched junction bases numbered 7, after V lost 4 bases and J lost 6 bases. CDR1 and CDR2 from the germline V gene are LGHNA and YNFKEQ. CDR3 sequence (DNA): TGTGCCAGCAGCCCCCTACTAGCGGGAGGTTTCAATGAGCAGTTCTTC. Translation: CASSPLLAGGFNEQFF.

The V and J genes are TRBV6-1 and TRBJ2-3; tentatively, D is TRBD2 (5 bases). CDR3 length equals 15 residues. Trimming cost V 7 bases and J 1 base, with 15 bases left between them. The germline CDR1 and CDR2 sequences are MNHNS and SASEGT. The CDR3 protein is CASMPASLGTDTQYF. The DNA of the CDR3 is TGTGCCAGCATGCCGGCTAGCCTGGGCACAGATACGCAGTATTTT.

This rearrangement joins TRBV28 to TRBJ2-1, with 13 positions matching TRBD2. Germline loops: CDR1 MDHEN, CDR2 SYDVKM. This CDR3 contains 19 residues. Trimming cost V 3 bases and J 9 bases; bases outside gene matches: 17. The CDR3 DNA reads TGTGCCAGCAGTTTTGTGGGACTAGCGGGGAGGAAGGGGCCAAGTGAGCAGTTCTTC. It specifies CASSFVGLAGRKGPSEQFF.